This is a list of T cell receptor beta chains from one sample in a study of T cells in Graves' hyperthyroidism and ophthalmopathy. MiXCR was run by TCRdb on the multiplex PCR reads, yielding one entry per CDR3 protein. This table has around 300,000 distinct CDR3 sequences, 20% to 25% appearing once. The sample was blood. Source of these receptors: a man aged 25 to 45 with Graves' ophthalmopathy. Each CDR3 is given without its conserved first and last residue. Fields, in order: V gene, J gene, CDR3 protein.

V: TRBV28
J: TRBJ2-3
CDR3: ASRRAGGTDTQY

V: TRBV28
J: TRBJ1-2
CDR3: ASSSQDLYGYT

V: TRBV7-3
J: TRBJ2-3
CDR3: ASSPRTSFPPDTQY

V: TRBV6-1
J: TRBJ1-2
CDR3: ASSEANRINYGYT

V: TRBV20-1
J: TRBJ2-5
CDR3: SAREDRRTLERFGETQY

V: TRBV29-1
J: TRBJ2-5
CDR3: SVESWPREGETQY

V: TRBV2
J: TRBJ2-7
CDR3: ASSGGEQY

V: TRBV11-2
J: TRBJ2-7
CDR3: ASSAPPGSSYEQY

V: TRBV2
J: TRBJ1-5
CDR3: ASSEGSSYSNQPQH

V: TRBV3-1
J: TRBJ1-5
CDR3: ASSPNTGTQPQH

V: TRBV27
J: TRBJ2-5
CDR3: ASSLSGQRRETQY

V: TRBV12-3/TRBV12-4
J: TRBJ1-1
CDR3: ASRRGGTEAF

V: TRBV30
J: TRBJ1-3
CDR3: AWSVGGNTIY

V: TRBV2
J: TRBJ1-5
CDR3: ASSVGCNQPQH

V: TRBV5-1
J: TRBJ2-7
CDR3: ASSEIAGHYEQY

V: TRBV11-2
J: TRBJ2-5
CDR3: ASSLGAKETQY

V: TRBV6-6
J: TRBJ1-1
CDR3: ASSYSEGYTEAF

V: TRBV10-2
J: TRBJ1-6
CDR3: ASSDSYNSPLH

V: TRBV24-1
J: TRBJ2-2
CDR3: ATSDTRRNTGELF

V: TRBV11-2
J: TRBJ2-5
CDR3: ASSFRLAASRHLLQETQY

V: TRBV15
J: TRBJ2-7
CDR3: ATSREGTGWDEQY

V: TRBV7-3
J: TRBJ1-1
CDR3: ASSKGPGGLTEAF

V: TRBV12-3/TRBV12-4
J: TRBJ2-7
CDR3: ASSLVLGTYEQY

V: TRBV18
J: TRBJ2-7
CDR3: ASSPDSGSYEQY